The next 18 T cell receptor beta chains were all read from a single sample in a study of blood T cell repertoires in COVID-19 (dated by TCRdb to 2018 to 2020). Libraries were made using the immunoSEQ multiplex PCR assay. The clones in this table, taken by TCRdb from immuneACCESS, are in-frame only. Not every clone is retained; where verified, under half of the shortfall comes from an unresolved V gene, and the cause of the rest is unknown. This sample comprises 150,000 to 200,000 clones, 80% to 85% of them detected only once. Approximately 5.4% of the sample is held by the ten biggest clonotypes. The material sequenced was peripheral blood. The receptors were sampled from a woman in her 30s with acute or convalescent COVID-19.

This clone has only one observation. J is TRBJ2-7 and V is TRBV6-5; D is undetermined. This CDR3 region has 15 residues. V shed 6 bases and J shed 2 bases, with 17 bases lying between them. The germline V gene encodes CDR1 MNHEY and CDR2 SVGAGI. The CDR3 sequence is CASSPLVRIAYEQYF. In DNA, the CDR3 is TGTGCCAGCAGCCCCCTAGTGAGAATCGCCTACGAGCAGTACTTC.

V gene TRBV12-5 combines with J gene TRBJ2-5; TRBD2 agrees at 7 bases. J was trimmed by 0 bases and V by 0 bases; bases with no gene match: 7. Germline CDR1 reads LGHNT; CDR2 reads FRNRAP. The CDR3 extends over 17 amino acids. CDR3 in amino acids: CASGLVRGEGYQETQYF. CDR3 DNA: TGTGCTAGTGGTTTGGTACGTGGGGAGGGGTACCAAGAGACCCAGTACTTC.

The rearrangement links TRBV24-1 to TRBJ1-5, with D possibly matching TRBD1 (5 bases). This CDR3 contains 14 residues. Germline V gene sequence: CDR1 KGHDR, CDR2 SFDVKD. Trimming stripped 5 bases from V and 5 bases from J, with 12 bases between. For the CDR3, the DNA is TGTGCCACCAGTGGTTCGGGGGGTCATCAGCCCCAGCATTTT. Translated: CATSGSGGHQPQHF.

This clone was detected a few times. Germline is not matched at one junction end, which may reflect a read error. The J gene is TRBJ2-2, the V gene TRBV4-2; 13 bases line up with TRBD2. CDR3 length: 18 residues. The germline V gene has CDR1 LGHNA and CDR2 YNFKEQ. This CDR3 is CASRQALAGGPVVGELFF. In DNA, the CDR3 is TGTGCCAGCAGACAAGCACTAGCGGGAGGGCCGGTGGTCGGGGAGCTGTTTTTT.

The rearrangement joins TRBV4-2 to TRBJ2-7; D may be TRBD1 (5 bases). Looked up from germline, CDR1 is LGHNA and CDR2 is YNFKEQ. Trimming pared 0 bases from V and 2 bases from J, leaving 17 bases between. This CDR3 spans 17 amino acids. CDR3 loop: CASSQDSGGQLPYEQYF. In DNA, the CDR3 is TGTGCCAGCAGCCAAGATAGTGGCGGACAACTTCCCTACGAGCAGTACTTC.

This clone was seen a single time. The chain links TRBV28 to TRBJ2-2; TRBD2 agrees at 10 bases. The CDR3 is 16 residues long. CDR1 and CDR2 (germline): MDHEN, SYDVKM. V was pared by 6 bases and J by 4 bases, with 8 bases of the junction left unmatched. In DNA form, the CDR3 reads TGTGCCAGCAGACTTTCCCTAGCGGGGGTCACCGGGGAGCTGTTTTTT. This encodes CASRLSLAGVTGELFF. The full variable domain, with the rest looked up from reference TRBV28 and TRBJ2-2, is DVKVTQSSRYLVKRTGEKVFLECVQDMDHENMFWYRQDPGLGLRLIYFSYDVKMKEKGDIPEGYSVSREKKERFSLILESASTNQTSMYLCASRLSLAGVTGELFFGEGSRLTVL.

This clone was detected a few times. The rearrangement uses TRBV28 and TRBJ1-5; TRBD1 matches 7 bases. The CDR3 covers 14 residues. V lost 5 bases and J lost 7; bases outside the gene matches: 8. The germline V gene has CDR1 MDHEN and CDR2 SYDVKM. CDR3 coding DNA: TGTGCCAGCAGTCCAAGGGGGCTTAGACAGCCCCAGCATTTT. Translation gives CASSPRGLRQPQHF.

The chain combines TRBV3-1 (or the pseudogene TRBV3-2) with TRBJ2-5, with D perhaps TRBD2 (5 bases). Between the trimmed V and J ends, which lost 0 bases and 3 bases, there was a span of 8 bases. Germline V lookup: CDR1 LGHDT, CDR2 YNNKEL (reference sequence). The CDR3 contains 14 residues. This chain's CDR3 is CASSQEGEKETQYF. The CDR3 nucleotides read TGTGCCAGCAGCCAAGAGGGAGAGAAAGAGACCCAGTACTTC.

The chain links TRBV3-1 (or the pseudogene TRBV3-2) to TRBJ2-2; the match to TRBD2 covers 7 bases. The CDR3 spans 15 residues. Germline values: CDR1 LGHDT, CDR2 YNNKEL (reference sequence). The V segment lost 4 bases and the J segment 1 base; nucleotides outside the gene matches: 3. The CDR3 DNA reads TGTGCCAGCAGCCTGGGGGAGGGGAACACCGGGGAGCTGTTTTTT. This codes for CASSLGEGNTGELFF.

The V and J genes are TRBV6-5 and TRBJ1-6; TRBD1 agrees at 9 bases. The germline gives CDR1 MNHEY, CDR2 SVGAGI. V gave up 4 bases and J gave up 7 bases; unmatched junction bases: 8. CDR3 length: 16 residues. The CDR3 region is CASSSGTGLLNSPLHF. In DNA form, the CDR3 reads TGTGCCAGCAGTTCCGGGACAGGGTTGCTAAATTCACCCCTCCACTTT.

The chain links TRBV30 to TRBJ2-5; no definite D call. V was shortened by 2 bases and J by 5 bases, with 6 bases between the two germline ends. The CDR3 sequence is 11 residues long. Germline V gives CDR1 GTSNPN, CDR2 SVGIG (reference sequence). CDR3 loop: CAWSPRETQYF. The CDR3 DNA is TGTGCCTGGAGTCCGCGTGAGACCCAGTACTTC.

The DNA for the CDR3 is TGTGCCAGCAGCTTGGGAACTAGCGGGAGTGTAGGGGAGACCCAGTACTTC. Translation gives CASSLGTSGSVGETQYF. V usage is TRBV5-4 and J usage is TRBJ2-5, with TRBD2 matching over 11 bases. The ends lost 0 bases at V and 5 bases at J; junction bases unmatched: 9. This CDR3 has 17 residues. CDR1 and CDR2 from the germline V gene are SGHNT and YYREEE (reference sequence). The variable domain in full, with the rest retrieved from reference TRBV5-4 and TRBJ2-5, is ETGVTQSPTHLIKTRGQQVTLRCSSQSGHNTVSWYQQALGQGPQFIFQYYREEENGRGNFPPRFSGLQFPNYSSELNVNALELDDSALYLCASSLGTSGSVGETQYFGPGTRLLVL.

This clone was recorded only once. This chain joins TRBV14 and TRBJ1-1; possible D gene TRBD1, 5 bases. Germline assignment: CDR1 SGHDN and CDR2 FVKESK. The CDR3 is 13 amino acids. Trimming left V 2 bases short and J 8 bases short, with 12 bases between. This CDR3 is CASSQRPTAEAFF. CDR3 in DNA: TGTGCCAGCAGCCAAAGGCCGACAGCAGAAGCTTTCTTT.

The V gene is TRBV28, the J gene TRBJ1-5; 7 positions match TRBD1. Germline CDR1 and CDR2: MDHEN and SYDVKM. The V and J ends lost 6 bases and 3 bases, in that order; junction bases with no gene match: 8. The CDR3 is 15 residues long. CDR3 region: CASRSAGQFNQPQHF. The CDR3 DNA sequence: TGTGCCAGCAGATCGGCGGGACAGTTCAATCAGCCCCAGCATTTT.

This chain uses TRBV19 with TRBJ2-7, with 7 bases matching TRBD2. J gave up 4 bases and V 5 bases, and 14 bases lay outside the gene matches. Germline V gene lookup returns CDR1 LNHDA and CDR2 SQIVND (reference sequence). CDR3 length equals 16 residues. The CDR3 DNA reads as TGTGCCAGTAGTCCACAAGGTCGCGGGAGCAAATACGAGCAGTACTTC. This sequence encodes CASSPQGRGSKYEQYF.

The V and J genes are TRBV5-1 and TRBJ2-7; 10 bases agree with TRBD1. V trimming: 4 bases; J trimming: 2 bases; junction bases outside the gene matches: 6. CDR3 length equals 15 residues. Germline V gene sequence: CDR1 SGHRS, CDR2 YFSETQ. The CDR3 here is CASSRGQGVTYEQYF. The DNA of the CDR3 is TGCGCCAGCAGCAGAGGACAGGGGGTTACCTACGAGCAGTACTTC.

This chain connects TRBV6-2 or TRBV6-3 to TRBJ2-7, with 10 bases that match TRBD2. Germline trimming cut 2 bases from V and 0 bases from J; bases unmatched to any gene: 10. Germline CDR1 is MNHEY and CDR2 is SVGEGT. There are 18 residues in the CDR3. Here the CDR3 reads CASSYVAGGPRSSYEQYF. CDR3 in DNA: TGTGCCAGCAGTTACGTAGCGGGGGGCCCTCGAAGCTCCTACGAGCAGTACTTC.

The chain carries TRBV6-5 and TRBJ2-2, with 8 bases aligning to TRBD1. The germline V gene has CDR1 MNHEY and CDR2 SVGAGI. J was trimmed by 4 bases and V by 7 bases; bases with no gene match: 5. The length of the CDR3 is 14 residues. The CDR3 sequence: CASTQGAGTGELFF. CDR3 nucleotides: TGTGCCAGCACCCAGGGGGCTGGCACCGGGGAGCTGTTTTTT.